A single sample gave rise to the 11 T cell receptor beta chains below, sequenced in a study of shared clonotypes between healthy human individuals. TCRdb's table, derived via immunoSEQ multiplex PCR, lists solely in-frame clones and lacks some. The table records roughly 2 million clones, 95% of them present only once. Sequenced material: naive CD4+ T cells sorted from blood. Subset described: CD45RA+ positively selected. The receptors come from a man younger than 30 in good health.

V gene TRBV5-1 combines with J gene TRBJ2-2, with D perhaps assigned TRBD1 or TRBD2 (6 bases each). Germline loops: CDR1 SGHRS, CDR2 YFSETQ. The CDR3 length is 15 residues. The V end was cut by 0 bases, the J end by 5 bases, with 11 bases between. CDR3 DNA: TGCGCCAGCAGCTTGGCCGGGGGCCAAACCGGGGAGCTGTTTTTT. Translated: CASSLAGGQTGELFF. Using reference TRBV5-1 and TRBJ2-2 for the parts outside the CDR3, the full variable domain is KAGVTQTPRYLIKTRGQQVTLSCSPISGHRSVSWYQQTPGQGLQFLFEYFSETQRNKGNFPGRFSGRQFSNSRSEMNVSTLELGDSALYLCASSLAGGQTGELFFGEGSRLTVL.

Comments on this clone: This clone may be a read error of a much larger clone one base away. The rearrangement uses TRBV7-9 and TRBJ2-5; weak D call: TRBD1 (5 bases). The CDR3 loop spans 13 amino acids. The V and J ends lost 5 bases and 0 bases respectively, with 7 bases between them. Germline CDR1 reads SEHNR; CDR2 reads FQNEAQ (reference sequence). The CDR3 DNA reads as TGTGCCAGCAGCCCAGGGAACCAAGAGACCCAGTACTTC. Its translation is CASSPGNQETQYF. The full variable domain, rest sourced from reference TRBV7-9 and TRBJ2-5, is DTGVSQNPRHKITKRGQNVTFRCDPISEHNRLYWYRQTLGQGPEFLTYFQNEAQLEKSRLLSDRFSAERPKGSFSTLEIQRTEQGDSAMYLCASSPGNQETQYFGPGTRLLVL.

The chain carries TRBV4-3 and TRBJ1-6; no definite D call. This CDR3 has 16 residues. The ends were cut back, 2 bases at V and 2 bases at J, with 10 bases in the middle. Germline V lookup: CDR1 LGHNA, CDR2 YSLEER. The CDR3 loop reads CASSQMTQAYNSPLHF. The CDR3 DNA reads TGCGCCAGCAGCCAAATGACTCAGGCCTATAATTCACCCCTCCACTTT.

V gene TRBV4-1 combines with J gene TRBJ2-7; 8 nucleotides agree with TRBD2. V lost 2 bases to trimming and J lost 2 bases; unmatched junction nucleotides: 5. The CDR3 extends over 15 amino acids. The germline V gene has CDR1 MGHRA and CDR2 YSYEKL. The CDR3 is CASSQPISGAYEQYF. In nucleotides, the CDR3 is TGCGCCAGCAGCCAACCGATTAGCGGGGCCTACGAGCAGTACTTC.

The chain uses TRBV10-3 and TRBJ2-5; 9 bases align to TRBD1. The CDR3 loop spans 14 amino acids. Germline CDR1 is ENHRY and CDR2 is SYGVKD. V dropped 6 bases and J dropped 6; count of bases not matched to a gene: 8. In DNA form, the CDR3 reads TGTGCCATCAGAGACCCACAGGGGGCAAAGACCCAGTACTTC. It codes for CAIRDPQGAKTQYF.

The chain employs TRBV27 and TRBJ1-5; a weak D match, TRBD1 (5 bases). V shed 5 bases and J shed 0 bases, with 11 bases lying between them. Germline V gene sequence: CDR1 MNHEY, CDR2 SMNVEV (reference sequence). The CDR3 covers 15 residues. CDR3 DNA: TGTGCCAGCAGTCTAAGGGGCCCTAGCAATCAGCCCCAGCATTTT. This sequence encodes CASSLRGPSNQPQHF.

The gene calls are TRBV7-9 and TRBJ2-2; perhaps TRBD2 as D (6 bases). Germline CDR1 and CDR2: SEHNR and FQNEAQ (reference sequence). Between the trimmed V and J ends, which lost 3 bases and 5 bases, there was a span of 13 bases. The CDR3 has 15 amino acids. CDR3 sequence (DNA): TGTGCCAGCAGCTTCGAGGAGGGGTGGACCGGGGAGCTGTTTTTT. Translated: CASSFEEGWTGELFF.

The chain uses TRBV5-4 and TRBJ1-2; possible D gene TRBD1, 5 bases. Germline CDR1 and CDR2: SGHNT and YYREEE (reference sequence). Trimming pared 3 bases from V and 4 bases from J, leaving 10 bases between. The CDR3 consists of 13 residues. The CDR3 here is CASSSTQVYGYTF. The CDR3 bases are TGTGCCAGCAGCTCGACACAGGTCTATGGCTACACCTTC.

This clone appeared once. The CDR3 DNA follows: TGTGCCTGGAGTGTACCCGGTGCTGGAAACACCATATATTTT. The encoded protein is CAWSVPGAGNTIYF. This chain uses TRBV30 with TRBJ1-3, with D uncertain. This CDR3 is 14 amino acids long. V lost 0 bases and J lost 2, with 8 bases in between. Germline CDR1 reads GTSNPN; CDR2 reads SVGIG (reference sequence). Full variable domain (outside the CDR3, taken from reference TRBV30 and TRBJ1-3): SQTIHQWPATLVQPVGSPLSLECTVEGTSNPNLYWYRQAAGRGLQLLFYSVGIGQISSEVPQNLSASRPQDRQFILSSKKLLLSDSGFYLCAWSVPGAGNTIYFGEGSWLTVV.

The chain joins TRBV6-6 to TRBJ2-1, with D tentatively TRBD1 (6 bases). CDR1 MNHNY and CDR2 SVGAGI come from the germline V gene (reference sequence). The CDR3 length is 14 residues. V lost 6 bases to trimming and J lost 2 bases, with 11 bases between them. CDR3 coding DNA: TGTGCCAGCAGAACAGGGAGCCCCTACAATGAGCAGTTCTTC. Protein product: CASRTGSPYNEQFF.

The V gene is TRBV4-3, the J gene TRBJ2-2; 10 bases map to TRBD1. V shed 2 bases and J 6 bases; nucleotides not matched to a gene: 6. This CDR3 has 16 amino acids. Germline V gives CDR1 LGHNA, CDR2 YSLEER. This CDR3 reads CASSQRQGAIAGELFF. The CDR3 DNA is TGCGCCAGCAGCCAAAGACAGGGGGCGATCGCCGGGGAGCTGTTTTTT.